Described below is a single T cell receptor (beta chain) sequence and its context. The table lists this clone with a count of one. Its antigen is unknown. Base qualities were left out, and no much larger clone turns up one base away. Each collaborating institution followed its own protocols to collect whole blood in K2EDTA tubes. For TCRbeta analysis, collaborators shipped samples as frozen whole blood, isolated PBMCs, or DNA extracted from either of those sample types. This sample is drawn from a study of blood T cell repertoires in COVID-19 (dated by TCRdb to the early 2020s). Looking at the study overall: Collaborator samples came from the United States, Italy and Spain and covered acute and convalescent phases of COVID-19. The material from the prospective study consisted of cDNA or gDNA derived from T cells, B-cell-depleted T cells, or PBMCs. Subjects who had been exposed to COVID-19, were actively infected with it, or had recovered from it provided the deeply sampled blood TCRbeta repertoires that made up the dataset. The repertoires were released in a freely available public database intended as a resource for research on the immune response to SARS-CoV-2. Samples were obtained from the ongoing ImmuneRACE study (first 160 participants) and from some 1,200 subjects provided by 6 global collaborators. A de-identified subject ID, COVID-19 status, age in years and sex were almost always included in the sample metadata. Where HLA class I and class II types were available, the types were taken from metadata supplied by the sample provider, not from assay-based typing.

TCRbeta CDR3 regions were amplified from genomic DNA using the immunoSEQ Assay, a bias-controlled multiplex PCR. Under the source paper's analysis protocol: Nucleated cell counts per sample were estimated from amplification of reference gene primers within the assay. To quantify the absolute abundance of each unique TCRbeta CDR3 rearrangement, sequence reads were collapsed and filtered. For each sample, productive Simpson clonality was calculated as the square root of Simpson's diversity index over productive rearrangements. Not all clones reach the TCRdb copy of this immuneACCESS table, which keeps in-frame sequences only. Checked studies attribute under half of the gap to unresolved V genes and leave the rest unexplained. That table supplies the V and J calls and clone size; D and trimming were determined from the DNA. In all, the sample holds 150,000 to 200,000 clones, and approximately 88% of those were seen once. The ten largest clones capture roughly 3.7% of the sample.

What the work shows at the level of the full study, not this receptor alone: Clinical and demographic metadata were provided uncurated, with the amount varying by source and participant.

The sample taken for sequencing was peripheral blood. The sequence was obtained from a woman in her twenties or thirties with acute or convalescent COVID-19.

The CDR3: CATRLAGGEDTQYF. The DNA reads TGTGCCACCCGACTAGCGGGAGGGGAAGATACGCAGTATTTT. The V gene is TRBV3-1 (or the pseudogene TRBV3-2) and the J gene is TRBJ2-3, and TRBD2 matches 14 of the central bases. The CDR1 and CDR2 encoded by the germline V gene (reference sequence) are LGHDT and YNNKEL. Relative to germline, V is missing 10 bases and J is missing 5 bases, with 5 bases of the junction outside any gene match. The CDR3 has 14 amino acids, counting the end cysteine and phenylalanine. Of all the DNA, just the CDR3 is kept, 42 bases in frame from base 1.